This T cell receptor beta chain comes out of a study of human T cells and chemical hapten exposure. Background on the study: Patients were mainly female, each with alopecia areata, totalis or universalis. General study findings and limits: Relative to controls, expanded TCRs formed significantly more large CDR3 similarity clusters.

CDR1 MNHEY and CDR2 SVGAGI come from the germline V gene. V was shortened by 6 bases and J by 2 bases, with 14 bases between the two germline ends. This CDR3 comprises 14 residues. In the authors' methods: Per-sample TCR counts ranged from roughly 20,000 to 700,000, median roughly 98,000. Via MiXCR, TCRdb re-called the RACE reads, giving one row per CDR3 protein. These V and J calls derive from TCRdb rather than the authors' analysis. This sample has roughly 200,000 distinct CDR3 sequences, with approximately 26% found just once. Sample time point: patch test 3, about 24 weeks after DPC sensitization. This sample's treatment: therapeutic diphenylcyclopropenone sensitization with weekly scalp DPC. The study enrolled 18 to 70-year-old alopecia patients suitable for DPC. A word on this clonotype: The antigen remains unidentified.

This clonotype originated in a woman between 35 and 50 years old with alopecia areata. Some clones in this sample may be carry-over from other donors' samples. The V and J genes are TRBV6-5 and TRBJ2-7; perhaps TRBD1 as D (6 bases). The sample consisted of whole blood, taken in connection with sensitization to the hapten diphenylcyclopropenone (DPC). CDR3 coding DNA: TGTGCCAGCAGACGTGGGACACTTACCTACGAGCAGTACTTC. It specifies CASRRGTLTYEQYF.